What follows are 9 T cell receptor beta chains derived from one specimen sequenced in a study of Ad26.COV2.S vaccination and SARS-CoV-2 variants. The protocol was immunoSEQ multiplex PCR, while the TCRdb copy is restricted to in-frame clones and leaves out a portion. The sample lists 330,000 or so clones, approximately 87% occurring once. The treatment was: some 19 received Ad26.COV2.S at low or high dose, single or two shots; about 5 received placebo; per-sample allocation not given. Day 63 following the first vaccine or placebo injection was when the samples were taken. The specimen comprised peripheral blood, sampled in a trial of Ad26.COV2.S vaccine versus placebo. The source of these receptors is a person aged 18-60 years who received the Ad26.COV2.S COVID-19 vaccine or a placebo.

In nucleotides, the CDR3 is TGCAGCGGCCACAGGGTGGAGGGTGAAGCTTTCTTT. This sequence encodes CSGHRVEGEAFF. The rearrangement links TRBV29-1 to TRBJ1-1; maybe TRBD1 (6 bases). CDR3 length equals 12 residues. V was pared by 7 bases and J by 7 bases, with 16 bases between. The germline V gene has CDR1 SQVTM and CDR2 ANQGSEA.

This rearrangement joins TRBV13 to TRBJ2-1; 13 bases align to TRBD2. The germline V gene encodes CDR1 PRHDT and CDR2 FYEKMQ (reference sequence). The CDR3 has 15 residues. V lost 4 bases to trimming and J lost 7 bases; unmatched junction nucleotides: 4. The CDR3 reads CASSSTSGGRNEQFF. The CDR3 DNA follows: TGTGCCAGCAGCTCGACTAGCGGGGGGAGGAATGAGCAGTTCTTC. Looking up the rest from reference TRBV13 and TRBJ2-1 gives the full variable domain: AAGVIQSPRHLIKEKRETATLKCYPIPRHDTVYWYQQGPGQDPQFLISFYEKMQSDKGSIPDRFSAQQFSDYHSELNMSSLELGDSALYFCASSSTSGGRNEQFFGPGTRLTVL.

CDR3 in DNA: TGCAGCATGGGCAAGGGTCTAATCACAGATACGCAGTATTTT. Translation gives CSMGKGLITDTQYF. The V gene is TRBV29-1, the J gene TRBJ2-3; D unclear. V was trimmed by 8 bases and J by 2 bases, leaving 17 bases between them. The germline CDR1 and CDR2 sequences are SQVTM and ANQGSEA. The CDR3 length is 14 residues.

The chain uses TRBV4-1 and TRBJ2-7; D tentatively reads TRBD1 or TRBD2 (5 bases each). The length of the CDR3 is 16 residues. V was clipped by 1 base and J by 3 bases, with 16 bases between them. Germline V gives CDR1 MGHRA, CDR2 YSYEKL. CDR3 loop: CASSQATSLRGYEQYF. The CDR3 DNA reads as TGCGCCAGCAGCCAAGCCACCTCGCTGAGGGGCTACGAGCAGTACTTC.

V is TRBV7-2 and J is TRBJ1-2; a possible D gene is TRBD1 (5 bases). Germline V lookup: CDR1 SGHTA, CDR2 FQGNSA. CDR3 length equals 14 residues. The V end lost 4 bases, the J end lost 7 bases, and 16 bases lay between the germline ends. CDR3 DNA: TGTGCCAGCAGCTCTAGCCCCAACGGGGGTGGCTACACCTTC. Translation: CASSSSPNGGGYTF.

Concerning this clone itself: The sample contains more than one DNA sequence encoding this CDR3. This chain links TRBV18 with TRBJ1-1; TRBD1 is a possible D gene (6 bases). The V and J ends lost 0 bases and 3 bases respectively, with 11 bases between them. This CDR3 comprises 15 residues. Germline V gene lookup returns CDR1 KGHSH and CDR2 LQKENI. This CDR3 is CASSPPGRGDTEAFF. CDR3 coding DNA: TGTGCCAGCTCACCACCGGGTAGGGGGGACACTGAAGCTTTCTTT. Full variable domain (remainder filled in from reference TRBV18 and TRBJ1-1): NAGVMQNPRHLVRRRGQEARLRCSPMKGHSHVYWYRQLPEEGLKFMVYLQKENIIDESGMPKERFSAEFPKEGPSILRIQQVVRGDSAAYFCASSPPGRGDTEAFFGQGTRLTVV.

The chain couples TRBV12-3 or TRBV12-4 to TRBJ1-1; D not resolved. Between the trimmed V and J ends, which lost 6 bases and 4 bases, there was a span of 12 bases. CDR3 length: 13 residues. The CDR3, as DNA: TGTGCCAGCAGATACTTGGTGGGCACTGAAGCTTTCTTT. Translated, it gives CASRYLVGTEAFF.

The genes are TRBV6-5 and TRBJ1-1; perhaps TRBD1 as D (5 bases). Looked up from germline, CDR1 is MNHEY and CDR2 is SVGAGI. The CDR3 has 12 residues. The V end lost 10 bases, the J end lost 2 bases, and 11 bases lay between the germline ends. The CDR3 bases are TGTGCCACCACGGGGGGAAACACTGAAGCTTTCTTT. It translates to CATTGGNTEAFF.

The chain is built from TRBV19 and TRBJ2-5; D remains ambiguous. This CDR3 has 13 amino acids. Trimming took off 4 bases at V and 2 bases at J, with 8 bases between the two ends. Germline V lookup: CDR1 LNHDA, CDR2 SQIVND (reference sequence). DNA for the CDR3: TGTGCCAGTAGTAGTGGACGGCAAGAGACCCAGTACTTC. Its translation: CASSSGRQETQYF.